Following are 29 T cell receptor beta chains from one sample sequenced in a study of T cell repertoires in cytomegalovirus infection (dated by TCRdb to the late 2010s). For these TCRs, the target antigens are not known. Data came from an Illumina HiSeq 1500. The public reads were run again by TCRdb, first through fastp at Q25 and then through MiXCR, and only productive beta chains were kept. Each entry is one CDR3 protein sequence, shown with its most common DNA and genes. The sample records fewer than 350,000 distinct CDR3 sequences, almost 30% of which are singletons. The biggest ten clones account for 15% to 25% of the sample. The treatment or condition label corresponds to: in vitro stimulation with specific CMV peptide epitopes to enrich CMV-specific T cells. This specimen consisted of cultured PBMCs, obtained from culture after CMV antigen stimulation. These receptors were taken from a human donor in good health (CMV status not recorded). Some clones in this sample may be carry-over from other donors' samples.

This clonotype was seen only a few times. The genes are TRBV29-1 and TRBJ1-1; a possible D gene is TRBD1 (5 bases). Germline V CDR1 and CDR2: SQVTM, ANQGSEA. The CDR3 loop spans 12 amino acids. V was cut by 7 bases and J by 3 bases, with 12 bases left in between. CDR3 sequence (DNA): TGCAGCGCTGCCAGGGTGGACACTGAAGCTTTCTTT. Its translation: CSAARVDTEAFF. Looking up the rest from reference TRBV29-1 and TRBJ1-1 gives the full variable domain: SAVISQKPSRDICQRGTSLTIQCQVDSQVTMMFWYRQQPGQSLTLIATANQGSEATYESGFVIDKFPISRPNLTFSTLTVSNMSPEDSSIYLCSAARVDTEAFFGQGTRLTVV.

The chain recombines TRBV19 with TRBJ2-2; TRBD2 agrees at 7 bases. The CDR3 has 15 residues. Losses at the gene ends were 1 base for V and 4 bases for J; bases not matched to a gene: 3. Germline loops: CDR1 LNHDA, CDR2 SQIVND (reference sequence). The CDR3 region has the DNA TGTGCCAGTAGTATAGCGGGAGGAACCACCGGGGAGCTGTTTTTT. Its protein is CASSIAGGTTGELFF.

In this sample, this clonotype turned up a few times. The chain recombines TRBV19 with TRBJ1-5; D remains unclear. Germline CDR1 reads LNHDA; CDR2 reads SQIVND (reference sequence). Trimming took off 6 bases at V and 0 bases at J, with 12 bases between the two ends. This CDR3 is 15 amino acids long. The CDR3 bases are TGTGCCAGTAGAGGTGGCGGAATTAGCAATCAGCCCCAGCATTTT. It codes for CASRGGGISNQPQHF.

The gene calls are TRBV18 and TRBJ1-6; D uncertain. The germline V gene encodes CDR1 KGHSH and CDR2 LQKENI. V was trimmed by 2 bases and J by 9 bases, leaving 11 bases between them. CDR3 length: 14 amino acids. The CDR3, as DNA: TGTGCCAGCTCACCAAGTCCGTCCGGTTCACCCCTCCACTTT. Translated, it gives CASSPSPSGSPLHF.

This clonotype showed up just a few times. V gene TRBV7-2 combines with J gene TRBJ2-7; TRBD2 agrees at 10 bases. Germline CDR1 and CDR2: SGHTA and FQGNSA. The CDR3 sequence is 16 residues long. J was trimmed by 0 bases and V by 10 bases; bases with no gene match: 12. CDR3 residues: CATTTWTSGSSYEQYF. CDR3 DNA sequence: TGTGCCACCACAACCTGGACTAGCGGAAGCTCCTACGAGCAGTACTTC.

The V gene is TRBV19, the J gene TRBJ1-1; D unresolved. Per the germline V gene, CDR1 is LNHDA and CDR2 is SQIVND (reference sequence). V was clipped by 6 bases and J by 7 bases, with 15 bases between them. CDR3 length: 13 amino acids. CDR3 sequence: CASRWEEGREAFF. Here the CDR3 DNA reads TGTGCCAGTAGGTGGGAGGAGGGCCGTGAAGCTTTCTTT.

Here the CDR3 reads CASSSGKPYNEQFF. The CDR3 nucleotides read TGTGCCAGCAGCTCAGGGAAACCCTACAATGAGCAGTTCTTC. The rearrangement links TRBV11-2 to TRBJ2-1, with D perhaps TRBD1 (5 bases). CDR3 length: 14 amino acids. With 4 bases removed from V and 2 bases from J, the gap between germline ends came to 9 bases. The germline V gene encodes CDR1 SGHAT and CDR2 FQNNGV.

Note on this clonotype: A much larger clonotype is one base distant, so this may be a read error. The genes are TRBV7-8 and TRBJ1-2; 12 nucleotides align to TRBD1. Germline V lookup: CDR1 SGHVS, CDR2 FQNEAQ. This CDR3 has 17 amino acids. The CDR3 region is CASSLGISGTGGYGYNF. For the CDR3, the DNA is TGTGCCAGCAGCTTAGGGATCTCTGGGACAGGGGGCTATGGCTACAACTTC.

This clonotype was picked up many times. The chain carries TRBV7-2 and TRBJ1-1; a possible D gene is TRBD1 (6 bases). V lost 5 bases to trimming and J lost 8 bases, with 18 bases between them. The germline V gene has CDR1 SGHTA and CDR2 FQGNSA. The CDR3 runs 14 residues. CDR3 bases: TGTGCCAGCAGCGAACAGGGAAGAGTGATAGAAGCTTTCTTT. This encodes CASSEQGRVIEAFF. The complete variable domain, with remaining parts taken from reference TRBV7-2 and TRBJ1-1, reads GAGVSQSPSNKVTEKGKDVELRCDPISGHTALYWYRQSLGQGLEFLIYFQGNSAPDKSGLPSDRFSAERTGGSVSTLTIQRTQQEDSAVYLCASSEQGRVIEAFFGQGTRLTVV.

This clonotype showed up many times. This chain joins TRBV6-5 and TRBJ2-1; 10 bases match TRBD2. Germline lookup yields CDR1 MNHEY and CDR2 SVGAGI. The CDR3 extends over 17 amino acids. V lost 5 bases to trimming and J lost 3 bases; unmatched junction nucleotides: 10. The CDR3 loop reads CASSLTSLAGVYNEQFF. The CDR3 DNA follows: TGTGCCAGCAGTCTAACCAGCCTAGCGGGGGTCTACAATGAGCAGTTCTTC.

This clonotype is medium-sized. V gene TRBV7-8 combines with J gene TRBJ2-5; D is ambiguous. Germline CDR1 SGHVS, CDR2 FQNEAQ. Trimming removed 5 bases from V and 1 base from J, with 11 bases in between. This CDR3 region has 14 residues. CDR3 nucleotides: TGTGCCAGCAGCCCTCGAAGGTCCCAAGAGACCCAGTACTTC. The encoded protein is CASSPRRSQETQYF.

The gene calls are TRBV6-4 and TRBJ2-3, with D unresolved. V gave up 2 bases and J gave up 5 bases, with 8 bases separating them. Germline assignment: CDR1 MRHNA and CDR2 SNTAGT. The CDR3 is made up of 13 amino acids. CDR3 residues: CASSDQFGDTQYF. CDR3 bases: TGTGCCAGCAGTGACCAGTTCGGAGATACGCAGTATTTT.

This chain joins TRBV7-3 and TRBJ1-2; tentatively, D is TRBD1 (5 bases). This CDR3 contains 14 residues. Trimming left V 5 bases short and J 5 bases short, with 15 bases between. Germline CDR1 and CDR2: SGHTA and FQGTGA. The CDR3: CASSKNQGVYGYTF. The CDR3 nucleotides are TGTGCCAGCAGCAAAAATCAGGGCGTTTATGGCTACACCTTC.

The sample holds a few counts of this clonotype. The V call is TRBV7-2, the J call TRBJ1-4; D gene uncertain. Germline-derived CDR1 and CDR2 are SGHTA and FQGNSA. Trimming shortened V by 5 bases and J by 8 bases, and 12 bases separated the two germline ends. This CDR3 has 13 residues. The CDR3 nucleotides are TGTGCCAGCAGCCGAGCCCTCATAGAAAAACTGTTTTTT. Protein: CASSRALIEKLFF.

The V and J genes are TRBV23-1 and TRBJ2-3; possible D gene TRBD2, 5 bases. TRBV23-1 is known as an ORF, though its function is uncertain. This CDR3 is built from 14 residues. V shed 4 bases and J shed 0 bases, with 8 bases lying between them. The CDR3 is CASSRRTSTDTQYF. As DNA, the CDR3 is TGCGCCAGCAGTCGCAGGACTAGCACAGATACGCAGTATTTT.

This clonotype was counted between two and nine times. This chain links TRBV7-9 with TRBJ2-7, with 10 nucleotides matching TRBD1. Germline V gene data show CDR1 as SEHNR and CDR2 as FQNEAQ (reference sequence). Losses at the gene ends were 5 bases for V and 3 bases for J; bases not matched to a gene: 7. The CDR3 loop spans 15 amino acids. CDR3 in amino acids: CASSAAGTGDYEQYF. CDR3 nucleotide sequence: TGTGCCAGCAGCGCGGCCGGGACAGGGGACTACGAGCAGTACTTC.

CDR3 in amino acids: CASSAVDRDSGNTIYF. The CDR3 DNA follows: TGTGCCAGCAGCGCGGTCGACAGGGACTCTGGAAACACCATATATTTT. This rearrangement joins TRBV2 to TRBJ1-3; 7 nucleotides match TRBD1. The ends lost 6 bases at V and 0 bases at J; junction bases unmatched: 8. CDR1 SNHLY and CDR2 FYNNEI come from the germline V gene. The CDR3 runs 16 residues.

The V and J genes are TRBV10-3 and TRBJ1-5; no clear D. Looked up from germline, CDR1 is ENHRY and CDR2 is SYGVKD. With 0 bases removed from V and 1 base from J, the gap between germline ends came to 7 bases. The CDR3 spans 15 residues. CDR3 nucleotides: TGTGCCATCAGTGAGTCGATGGGAAGCAATCAGCCCCAGCATTTT. As protein: CAISESMGSNQPQHF.

This clonotype was counted a single time. The V and J genes are TRBV6-4 and TRBJ2-2; tentatively, D is TRBD1 (5 bases). This CDR3 spans 12 amino acids. The germline V gene has CDR1 MRHNA and CDR2 SNTAGT. The V end lost 7 bases, the J end lost 5 bases, and 8 bases lay between the germline ends. The CDR3 DNA reads as TGTGCCAGCAAGAAGGGGACCGGGGAGCTGTTTTTT. Its protein is CASKKGTGELFF.

This clonotype appeared a few times. The gene calls are TRBV24-1 and TRBJ2-2; TRBD2 is a possible D gene (5 bases). The germline gives CDR1 KGHDR, CDR2 SFDVKD. CDR3 length equals 13 residues. The V and J ends lost 4 bases and 6 bases respectively, with 8 bases between them. CDR3 in amino acids: CATSESGPGELFF. Written as DNA, the CDR3 is TGTGCCACCAGTGAGAGCGGACCCGGGGAGCTGTTTTTT.

The count of this clonotype is one. This sequence joins TRBV19 and TRBJ1-1, with a weak D call TRBD1 (5 bases). CDR1 and CDR2 (germline): LNHDA, SQIVND (reference sequence). Deletions cut 9 bases from V and 0 bases from J, with 17 bases between. The CDR3 is made up of 15 amino acids. The DNA of the CDR3 is TGTGCCAGCAGGGATCCTCGAAAGATGAACACTGAAGCTTTCTTT. As protein: CASRDPRKMNTEAFF.

This clonotype was seen ten or more times. CDR3 DNA: TGTGCCAGCAGCCCCCATGAACAGGGGATCTCCTACGAGCAGTACTTC. Translation: CASSPHEQGISYEQYF. The chain links TRBV7-9 to TRBJ2-7, with 7 bases matching TRBD1. V lost 5 bases to trimming and J lost 0 bases; unmatched junction nucleotides: 10. The germline CDR1 and CDR2 sequences are SEHNR and FQNEAQ (reference sequence). CDR3 length equals 16 residues.

The J gene is TRBJ2-3, the V gene TRBV6-2 or TRBV6-3; possible D gene TRBD1, 6 bases. Trimming took off 9 bases at V and 2 bases at J, with 12 bases between the two ends. CDR3 length equals 13 residues. Germline CDR1 and CDR2: MNHEY and SVGEGT. CDR3 protein: CASLDRTTDTQYF. DNA of the CDR3: TGTGCCAGTCTGGACAGAACCACAGATACGCAGTATTTT.

The gene calls are TRBV5-8 and TRBJ1-3; D might be TRBD1 (5 bases). CDR3 size: 15 residues. With 1 base removed from V and 0 bases from J, the gap between germline ends came to 8 bases. The V gene's germline CDR1 is SGHTS and CDR2 YDEGEE. Written as DNA, the CDR3 is TGTGCCAGCAGCTTGTGGGGCAGCTCTGGAAACACCATATATTTT. Protein: CASSLWGSSGNTIYF.

The rearrangement links TRBV7-9 to TRBJ2-1; 12 bases are a match to TRBD2. CDR3 length: 15 residues. Germline V CDR1 and CDR2: SEHNR, FQNEAQ (reference sequence). Trimming removed 6 bases from V and 3 bases from J; junction bases left unmatched: 3. CDR3 sequence (DNA): TGTGCCAGCAGGCGGGGACTAGCGGGCTACAATGAGCAGTTCTTC. Its translation is CASRRGLAGYNEQFF.

This clonotype came up a few times. The chain combines TRBV6-2 or TRBV6-3 with TRBJ2-6; 8 bases are a match to TRBD2. J gave up 0 bases and V 1 base, and 5 bases lay outside the gene matches. In germline, CDR1 is MNHEY, CDR2 SVGEGT. The CDR3 runs to 18 residues. Here the CDR3 DNA reads TGTGCCAGCAGTTACTGGAGCGGGAGTATCTCTGGGGCCAACGTCCTGACTTTC. Translating gives CASSYWSGSISGANVLTF.

The V and J genes are TRBV15 and TRBJ1-3, with D unclear. Between the trimmed V and J ends, which lost 2 bases and 2 bases, there was a span of 16 bases. CDR1 is LNHNV and CDR2 is YYDKDF in the germline V gene (reference sequence). The CDR3 is 17 amino acids. The CDR3, as DNA: TGTGCCACCAGCAGACCCCCGAATTTGGGAACTGGAAACACCATATATTTT. Residues: CATSRPPNLGTGNTIYF.

CDR3 nucleotide sequence: TGTGCCAGCAGTCCCCGAGACAGGGTAGGCGGCTACACCTTC. Protein sequence: CASSPRDRVGGYTF. The rearrangement uses TRBV27 and TRBJ1-2, with 7 bases identical to TRBD1. CDR3 length: 14 residues. Germline CDR1 MNHEY, CDR2 SMNVEV (reference sequence). J lost 8 bases, V lost 5 bases, and 11 bases had no gene match.

This clonotype was counted between two and nine times. The chain joins TRBV7-9 to TRBJ1-1, with D tentatively TRBD1 (6 bases). Trimming took off 5 bases at V and 2 bases at J, with 15 bases between the two ends. CDR3 length equals 15 residues. The germline CDR1 and CDR2 sequences are SEHNR and FQNEAQ (reference sequence). The CDR3 spells CASSPEGGVNTEAFF. CDR3 bases: TGTGCCAGCAGCCCAGAGGGGGGCGTCAACACTGAAGCTTTCTTT.